The clone carrying this T cell receptor beta chain was counted at least ten times. Its cognate antigen is unknown. The sample originates from a study of CD8+CD57+ T cells in acquired aplastic anemia. In the study overall: CD4+ and CD8+ cells, once sorted, gave DNA averaging approximately 3.4 ug. Researchers reported that healthy donors averaged about 11 million reads for CD4+ cells.

Trimming took 0 bases from V and 9 from J; bases not matched to a gene: 4. The germline V gene encodes CDR1 SGHRS and CDR2 YFSETQ. The CDR3 contains 15 residues. TCR beta VDJ and CDR3 were profiled, and genomic DNA was the template. From the reads, TCRdb called clonotypes with MiXCR, one entry per CDR3 protein. The sample carries about 130,000 distinct CDR3 sequences, 40% to 60% recorded once. Notes on the study in general: Controls and patients did not differ significantly in CD8+ Simpson's diversity. Overlap between patients and controls comprised 25 to 30 CD8+ CDR3 sequences.

This clonotype was obtained from a human donor in good health, serving as a control. The chain joins TRBV5-1 to TRBJ2-1; TRBD1 matches at 12 bases. Sequenced: sorted CD4+, CD8+, or CD8+CD57+ T cells (not recorded which) from PBMCs. The CDR3 sequence is CASSLEGQGAGEQFF. CDR3 nucleotides: TGCGCCAGCAGCTTGGAGGGACAGGGGGCGGGTGAGCAGTTCTTC.